A selection of T cell receptor beta chains follows, all from one sample in a study of Graves' ophthalmopathy and Graves' hyperthyroidism. MiXCR, run by TCRdb on the multiplex PCR reads, gives a single entry per CDR3 protein. This table has about 24,000 distinct CDR3 sequences, around 50% appearing once. Source material: peripheral blood. These receptors were collected from an adult woman with stable Graves' hyperthyroidism. Both conserved end residues are part of each CDR3. The order of the fields is V gene, J gene, clone size, D gene, CDR3 protein, CDR3 DNA. The D gene is left open where the match is weak. Size tells how often a clone was seen (once, few, many) or the class of an expanded clone, and some rows leave it out.

>TRBV29-1|TRBJ1-2|medium-sized|TRBD1
CSVAPRGQGGNYGYTF
TGCAGCGTTGCCCCGAGGGGACAGGGTGGCAACTATGGCTACACCTTC
>TRBV10-1|TRBJ2-7|NA|TRBD2
CASSDIGSGRAPYEQYF
TGCGCCAGCAGTGATATAGGTAGCGGGAGGGCCCCCTACGAGCAGTACTTC
>TRBV9|TRBJ2-7|NA|TRBD2
CASSVDLGRGTSGTYEQYF
TGTGCCAGCAGCGTAGATCTCGGGAGGGGGACTAGCGGGACCTACGAGCAGTACTTC
>TRBV2|TRBJ2-7|NA|TRBD1
CASARAGTAYEQYF
TGTGCCAGCGCTAGAGCCGGGACAGCTTACGAGCAGTACTTC
>TRBV7-9|TRBJ2-1|many|TRBD1
CASALGTADWEQFF
TGTGCCAGCGCTCTTGGGACAGCGGACTGGGAGCAGTTCTTC
>TRBV27|TRBJ2-3|NA|NA
CVSRETVRDTQYF
TGTGTCAGCAGAGAAACCGTAAGAGATACGCAGTACTTT
>TRBV2|TRBJ1-1|NA|NA
CASIRDMNTEAFF
TGTGCCAGCATCAGGGATATGAACACTGAAGCTTTCTTT
>TRBV6-6|TRBJ1-5|NA|NA
CASSYSTGRGNQPQHF
TGTGCCAGCAGTTACTCCACAGGGAGGGGCAATCAGCCCCAGCATTTT
>TRBV3-1|TRBJ1-4|many|TRBD1
CASSQTGRGTNEKLFF
TGTGCCAGCAGCCAGACAGGGAGGGGGACTAATGAAAAACTGTTTTTT
>TRBV6-1|TRBJ2-3|many|NA
CASSVSLGTSTDTQYF
TGTGCCAGCAGTGTATCGTTAGGGACTAGCACAGATACGCAGTATTTT
>TRBV25-1|TRBJ1-4|NA|NA
CASSDTGLNEKLFF
TGTGCCAGCAGTGATACAGGCCTAAATGAAAAACTGTTTTTT
>TRBV5-8|TRBJ1-6|NA|TRBD1
CASSLKTGPGSSPLHF
TGTGCCAGCAGCTTGAAGACAGGGCCCGGTAGTTCACCCCTCCACTTT
>TRBV6-4|TRBJ2-3|NA|TRBD1
CASSDSGQGPDTQYF
TGTGCCAGCAGTGATAGTGGACAGGGGCCAGATACGCAGTATTTT
>TRBV9|TRBJ2-1|once|NA
CASSTRDSAYDEQFF
TGTGCCAGCAGCACCCGGGACTCCGCTTATGATGAGCAGTTCTTC
>TRBV28|TRBJ2-3|many|NA
CASSPQGGGLTDTQYF
TGTGCCAGCAGCCCCCAAGGAGGCGGGCTCACAGATACGCAGTATTTT
>TRBV25-1|TRBJ2-1|once|NA
CASSSSVEQFF
TGTGCCAGCAGCTCCTCGGTGGAGCAGTTCTTC
>TRBV11-2|TRBJ1-5|NA|TRBD1
CASSAGLGTGGNQPQHF
TGTGCCAGCAGCGCGGGATTAGGGACAGGGGGCAATCAGCCCCAGCATTTT
>TRBV2|TRBJ1-1|NA|NA
CASREGGRNTEAFF
TGTGCCAGCAGGGAGGGTGGAAGGAACACTGAAGCTTTCTTT
>TRBV6-5|TRBJ1-2|many|NA
CASSYQGNGYTF
TGTGCCAGCAGTTACCAGGGCAATGGCTACACCTTC
>TRBV6-1|TRBJ1-6|few|NA
CASSEDSPNSPPHF
TGTGCCAGCAGCGAAGACAGCCCTAATTCACCCCCCCACTTT
>TRBV3-1|TRBJ2-2|many|TRBD2
CASSPRTSGLSNTGELFF
TGTGCCAGCAGCCCGAGGACTAGCGGCCTATCGAACACCGGGGAGCTGTTTTTT
>TRBV10-3|TRBJ1-5|NA|NA
CAISEFAVDQPQHF
TGTGCCATCAGTGAGTTCGCGGTGGATCAGCCCCAGCATTTT
>TRBV19|TRBJ2-1|medium-sized|NA
CATCPRRMVDEQFF
TGTGCCACCTGTCCAAGGAGGATGGTTGATGAGCAGTTCTTC
>TRBV27|TRBJ2-6|many|NA
CASSRTGSGANVLTF
TGTGCCAGCAGTAGAACAGGGTCTGGGGCCAACGTCCTGACTTTC
>TRBV24-1|TRBJ2-1|medium-sized|NA
CATAGTNNEQFF
TGTGCCACCGCCGGGACCAACAATGAGCAGTTCTTC
>TRBV10-2|TRBJ2-1|medium-sized|NA
CASSEDQSSYNEQFF
TGCGCCAGCAGTGAAGATCAGAGCTCCTACAATGAGCAGTTCTTC
>TRBV2|TRBJ2-6|many|NA
CASRSGHLSGANVLTF
TGTGCCAGCAGGTCGGGACACCTCTCTGGGGCCAACGTCCTGACTTTC
>TRBV7-7|TRBJ2-1|NA|TRBD2
CASSSGLAADNEQFF
TGTGCTAGCAGCTCGGGACTAGCAGCGGACAATGAGCAGTTCTTC
>TRBV29-1|TRBJ2-7|NA|NA
CSVGTGTSPSYEQYF
TGCAGCGTTGGGACAGGGACTAGCCCATCCTACGAGCAGTACTTC
>TRBV12-3/TRBV12-4|TRBJ2-4|many|NA
CASSPGGMNIQYF
TGTGCCAGCAGTCCTGGGGGGATGAACATTCAGTACTTC
>TRBV10-1|TRBJ2-6|NA|NA
CASSGTSYSGANVLTF
TGCGCCAGCAGCGGGACGTCTTACTCTGGGGCCAACGTCCTGACTTTC
>TRBV28|TRBJ2-2|NA|TRBD2
CASSPASGFTGDLFF
TGTGCCAGCAGCCCCGCTAGCGGCTTCACCGGGGATCTGTTCTTT
>TRBV11-2|TRBJ2-5|many|TRBD2
CASSLSGRALFGETQYF
TGTGCCAGCAGCCTTAGCGGGAGGGCCTTGTTCGGGGAGACCCAGTACTTC
>TRBV6-1|TRBJ1-5|NA|NA
CVSSLDRSYSNQPQHF
TGTGTCAGCAGCCTAGACAGGAGCTATAGCAATCAGCCCCAGCATTTT
>TRBV20-1|TRBJ2-1|NA|TRBD2
CSAYSGTKRDEQFF
TGCAGTGCCTATAGCGGGACTAAACGGGATGAGCAGTTCTTC
>TRBV6-5|TRBJ2-3|many|TRBD2
CASSKLAASTDTQYF
TGTGCCAGCAGTAAACTAGCGGCTAGCACAGATACGCAGTATTTT
>TRBV2|TRBJ1-3|NA|NA
CASSRNDILTRNTIYF
TGTGCCAGCAGCCGCAATGACATCCTTACAAGAAACACCATATATTTT
>TRBV6-6|TRBJ2-6|NA|TRBD2
CASSYVGLSSGANVLTF
TGTGCCAGCAGTTACGTGGGACTAAGCTCTGGGGCCAACGTCCTGACTTTC
>TRBV28|TRBJ2-3|NA|NA
CASSPRLSTGTQYF
TGTGCCAGCAGTCCCCGACTAAGCACAGGTACGCAGTATTTT
>TRBV24-1|TRBJ2-2|NA|TRBD2
CATSGPEQRSGRAGGLFF
TGTGCCACAAGTGGCCCCGAGCAAAGGTCGGGGAGGGCCGGGGGGCTGTTTTTT
>TRBV6-5|TRBJ2-7|NA|TRBD2
CASSYMGLAGGYEQYF
TGTGCCAGCAGTTACATGGGACTAGCGGGAGGCTACGAGCAGTACTTC
>TRBV27|TRBJ2-6|many|NA
CASSFSGANVLTF
TGTGCCAGCAGTTTTAGTGGGGCCAACGTCCTGACTTTC
>TRBV5-1|TRBJ2-2|many|NA
CASSLAVSVNTGELFF
TGCGCCAGCAGCTTGGCGGTATCTGTGAACACCGGGGAGCTGTTTTTT
>TRBV7-2|TRBJ2-3|NA|TRBD2
CASSYAGTSTDTQYF
TGTGCCAGCAGCTACGCCGGGACTAGTACAGATACGCAGTATTTT
>TRBV20-1|TRBJ2-1|medium-sized|NA
CSARGIRNNEQFF
TGCAGTGCTAGAGGAATCCGGAACAATGAGCAGTTCTTC
>TRBV27|TRBJ2-1|many|TRBD2
CASSLLASGRAGNEQFF
TGTGCCAGCAGTTTATTGGCTAGCGGGAGGGCCGGGAATGAGCAGTTCTTC
>TRBV12-3/TRBV12-4|TRBJ2-3|medium-sized|NA
CASSLIQRLVTDTQYF
TGTGCCAGCAGTTTAATACAGCGCCTCGTCACAGATACGCAGTATTTT
>TRBV10-1|TRBJ2-7|NA|NA
CASSESAAYEQYF
TGCGCCAGCAGTGAGTCGGCAGCCTACGAGCAGTACTTC
>TRBV20-1|TRBJ2-7|NA|NA
CSAKQGGAYEQYF
TGCAGTGCTAAACAGGGTGGGGCCTACGAGCAGTACTTC
>TRBV7-9|TRBJ2-5|once|TRBD2
CASSELAGGCRETQYF
TGTGCCAGCAGCGAGCTAGCGGGAGGGTGTAGGGAGACCCAGTACTTC